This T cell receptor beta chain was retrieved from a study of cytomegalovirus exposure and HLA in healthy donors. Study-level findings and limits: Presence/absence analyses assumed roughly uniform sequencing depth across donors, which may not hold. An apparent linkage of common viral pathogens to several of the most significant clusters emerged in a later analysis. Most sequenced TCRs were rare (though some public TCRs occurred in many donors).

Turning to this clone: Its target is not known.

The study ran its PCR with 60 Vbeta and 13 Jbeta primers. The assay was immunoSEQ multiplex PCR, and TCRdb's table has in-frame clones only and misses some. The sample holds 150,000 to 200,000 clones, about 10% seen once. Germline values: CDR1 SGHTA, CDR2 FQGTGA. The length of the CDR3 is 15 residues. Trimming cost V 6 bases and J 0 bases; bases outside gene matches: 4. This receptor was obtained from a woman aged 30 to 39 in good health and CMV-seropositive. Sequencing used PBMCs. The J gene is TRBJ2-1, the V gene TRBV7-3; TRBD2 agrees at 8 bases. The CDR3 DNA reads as TGTGCCAGCAGGCCTACTAGCGGCTCCTACAATGAGCAGTTCTTC. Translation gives CASRPTSGSYNEQFF.